This is a list of T cell receptor beta chains from one sample in a study of blood T cell repertoires in COVID-19. Repertoires were generated with immunoSEQ multiplex PCR, while TCRdb's copy carries only in-frame clones and drops some. Of 200,000 to 250,000 clones listed, approximately 85% are singletons. The sample comprised peripheral blood. The receptors were gathered from a woman in her seventies with COVID-19, enrolled during active disease. Both conserved end residues are part of each CDR3. A D gene is named only where the DNA matches it firmly. Clone size appears in some rows only: once, few, many, or a class for an expanded clone.

V gene	clone size	D gene	J gene	CDR3 protein	CDR3 DNA
TRBV27	few	.	TRBJ2-7	CASSLSLAVSYEQYF	TGTGCCAGCAGTTTATCGCTAGCCGTGTCCTACGAGCAGTACTTC
TRBV30	.	.	TRBJ1-1	CAWTHLGEGNTEAFF	TGTGCCTGGACCCACCTTGGGGAGGGGAACACTGAAGCTTTCTTT
TRBV6-2/TRBV6-3	.	TRBD2	TRBJ2-3	CASRPSGETDTQYF	TGTGCCAGCAGACCTAGCGGGGAGACAGATACGCAGTATTTT
TRBV29-1	.	TRBD1	TRBJ2-2	CSVDRGQSGELFF	TGCAGCGTGGACAGGGGGCAATCCGGGGAGCTGTTTTTT
TRBV27	few	TRBD1	TRBJ2-7	CASSPRPDRGLSEQYF	TGTGCCAGCAGTCCCCGCCCGGACAGGGGGCTAAGCGAGCAGTACTTC
TRBV29-1	.	.	TRBJ2-3	CSVDPSRNTDTQYF	TGCAGCGTTGACCCTTCGAGAAACACAGATACGCAGTATTTT
TRBV10-3	.	.	TRBJ1-1	CAITETRATEAFF	TGTGCCATCACTGAGACGAGGGCCACTGAAGCTTTCTTT
TRBV3-1/TRBV3-2	.	TRBD2	TRBJ2-5	CASRWAGDAQETQYF	TGTGCCAGTCGATGGGCGGGAGACGCCCAAGAGACCCAGTACTTC
TRBV12-3/TRBV12-4	.	.	TRBJ2-1	CASSRRWQAEQFF	TGTGCCAGCAGTCGGCGCTGGCAGGCTGAGCAGTTCTTC
TRBV4-2	.	TRBD2	TRBJ2-1	CASSFLLAGAYNEQFF	TGTGCCAGCAGCTTTTTGCTAGCGGGAGCATACAATGAGCAGTTCTTC
TRBV28	few	TRBD1	TRBJ1-2	CASSFRDRVIGYTF	TGTGCCAGCAGTTTTAGGGACAGGGTAATTGGCTACACCTTC
TRBV5-1	.	TRBD1	TRBJ1-5	CASSSTGDWPQHF	TGCGCCAGCAGCTCGACAGGGGACTGGCCCCAGCATTTT
TRBV6-7	.	.	TRBJ2-1	CASGQEADEQFF	TGTGCCAGCGGCCAGGAAGCGGATGAGCAGTTCTTC
TRBV28	.	TRBD2	TRBJ2-5	CASSPWGTRAGGGKETQYF	TGTGCCAGCAGTCCGTGGGGAACAAGAGCGGGAGGGGGTAAAGAGACCCAGTACTTC
TRBV28	.	TRBD2	TRBJ2-7	CASSLKAGGTYEQYF	TGTGCCAGCAGTTTAAAAGCGGGAGGTACCTACGAGCAGTACTTC
TRBV27	.	.	TRBJ2-5	CASSLSVRTNQETQYF	TGTGCCAGCAGTTTATCAGTTCGGACTAACCAAGAGACCCAGTACTTC
TRBV2	.	.	TRBJ2-1	CASTTGHPGDEQFF	TGTGCCAGCACTACGGGACATCCTGGAGATGAGCAGTTCTTC
TRBV2	.	TRBD2	TRBJ2-7	CASSDPGREGYEQYF	TGTGCCAGCAGTGACCCAGGGCGGGAGGGGTACGAGCAGTACTTC
TRBV30	.	.	TRBJ2-1	CAWTPGANEQFF	TGTGCCTGGACCCCGGGAGCAAATGAGCAGTTCTTC
TRBV25-1	.	.	TRBJ2-2	CASSESARGKGELFF	TGTGCCAGCAGTGAATCCGCCCGGGGAAAGGGGGAGCTGTTTTTT
TRBV13	.	.	TRBJ2-6	CASSSRQDHSGANVLTF	TGTGCCAGCAGCTCTCGACAGGACCACTCTGGGGCCAACGTCCTGACTTTC
TRBV12-3/TRBV12-4	few	.	TRBJ1-3	CASTRRGRDTIYF	TGTGCCAGCACCCGCCGGGGGAGGGACACCATATATTTT
TRBV29-1	.	TRBD2	TRBJ2-1	CSVASIAGGRKQFF	TGCAGCGTTGCATCCATAGCGGGAGGACGAAAGCAGTTCTTC
TRBV18	.	TRBD1	TRBJ1-1	CASLSTGTMNTEAFF	TGTGCCAGCTTATCGACAGGGACCATGAACACTGAAGCTTTCTTT
TRBV10-3	.	TRBD2	TRBJ2-7	CAISESGGEYEQYF	TGTGCCATCAGTGAGTCGGGAGGGGAATACGAGCAGTACTTC
TRBV28	.	.	TRBJ2-5	CASSWGYKETQYF	TGTGCCAGCAGTTGGGGCTATAAAGAGACCCAGTACTTC
TRBV28	.	TRBD1	TRBJ2-7	CASSLPGQGVYEQYF	TGTGCCAGCAGTTTACCCGGACAGGGAGTCTACGAGCAGTACTTC
TRBV19	.	TRBD1	TRBJ2-5	CASSASTGGAETQYF	TGTGCCAGTAGTGCATCCACAGGGGGCGCGGAGACCCAGTACTTC
TRBV5-1	.	.	TRBJ2-2	CASRPRPANTGELFF	TGCGCCAGCAGGCCTCGTCCAGCGAACACCGGGGAGCTGTTTTTT
TRBV7-2	few	TRBD2	TRBJ2-1	CASSLLGLAGGIPNEQFF	TGTGCCAGCAGCCTATTGGGACTAGCGGGAGGCATACCCAATGAGCAGTTCTTC
TRBV5-1	.	.	TRBJ2-7	CASSSSSYEQYF	TGCGCCAGCAGCTCTTCCTCCTACGAGCAGTACTTC
TRBV10-2	.	TRBD1	TRBJ1-1	CASTEGASEAFF	TGCGCCAGCACCGAGGGGGCGAGTGAAGCTTTCTTT
TRBV7-2	.	.	TRBJ1-5	CASSLLQGQPQHF	TGTGCCAGCAGCTTACTCCAGGGTCAGCCCCAGCATTTT
TRBV5-1	.	.	TRBJ2-7	CASRTLPGPSYEQYF	TGCGCCAGCAGAACACTCCCGGGTCCGTCCTACGAGCAGTACTTC
TRBV18	.	TRBD2	TRBJ2-1	CASSRGLAGDNEQFF	TGTGCCAGCTCCCGCGGACTAGCCGGGGACAATGAGCAGTTCTTC
TRBV28	few	TRBD1	TRBJ1-3	CASQDRGQDTIYF	TGTGCCAGCCAGGACAGGGGGCAGGACACCATATATTTT
TRBV5-1	few	.	TRBJ2-3	CASRIQGGGTDTQYF	TGCGCCAGCAGAATCCAGGGAGGGGGAACAGATACGCAGTATTTT
TRBV5-1	few	TRBD2	TRBJ2-1	CASSLGTSGYNEQFF	TGCGCCAGCAGCCTGGGGACTAGCGGCTACAATGAGCAGTTCTTC